Following are 2 T cell receptor beta chains from one sample sequenced in a study of T cells in Graves' hyperthyroidism and ophthalmopathy. RNA transcripts served as the template for amplifying TCR beta CDR3 regions. The study used the HTBI primer set for a first-round RT-PCR of the TCR CDR3. From the multiplex PCR reads, TCRdb called clonotypes with MiXCR, one entry per CDR3 protein. The sample consists of around 340,000 distinct CDR3 sequences, 16% of them appearing once. Sequenced sample: blood. The receptors originated from a man younger than 45 with Graves' hyperthyroidism.

In its sample, this clonotype was seen many times. V gene TRBV12-5 combines with J gene TRBJ2-1; 7 bases are shared with TRBD1. This CDR3 contains 14 residues. The J segment lost 8 bases and the V segment lost 5 bases, leaving 9 bases of the junction unmatched. Germline lookup yields CDR1 LGHNT and CDR2 FRNRAP. CDR3 nucleotide sequence: TGTGCTAGTGGTCCGCCCGGGACAGAGTATGAGCAGTTCTTC. It encodes CASGPPGTEYEQFF.

This clonotype showed up just a few times. The chain is built from TRBV11-2 and TRBJ1-3; 9 bases are a match to TRBD1. CDR1 is SGHAT and CDR2 is FQNNGV in the germline V gene. CDR3 length: 14 residues. V gave up 4 bases and J gave up 2 bases; unmatched junction bases: 0. This CDR3 is CASSWDRAGNTIYF. CDR3 sequence (DNA): TGTGCCAGCAGCTGGGACAGGGCTGGAAACACCATATATTTT.